The clone carrying this TCR beta chain was seen a few times. As yet, its antigen is unknown. This record comes from a study of shared clonotypes between healthy human individuals. Study as a whole: Each donor's CD8 memory used one plate, CD8 naive two, each CD4 subset three. Findings and limits, study-wide: Shared clonotypes across all four donors exceeded non-shared ones in generation probability. On the whole, naive subsets had larger estimated richness than memory subsets had.

At the deep level, the assay was run. TCRdb keeps only in-frame clones here, not all; method: immunoSEQ multiplex PCR. The repertoire holds around 2.5 million clones, approximately 94% seen once, with roughly 0.39% in the top ten. The CDR3 contains 16 residues. With 1 base removed from V and 7 bases from J, the gap between germline ends came to 19 bases. The V gene's germline CDR1 is SGHAT and CDR2 FQDESV (reference sequence). Sequencing input: naive CD4+ T cells from PBMCs. The subset denotes: CD45RA+ positively selected. This sequence originates from a man aged 18 to 29 in good health. Some clones in this sample may be carry-over from other donors' samples. V gene TRBV11-1 combines with J gene TRBJ1-1; the D is unclear. Here the CDR3 reads CASSLGKDGLQLEAFF. Here the CDR3 DNA reads TGTGCCAGCAGCTTAGGTAAGGACGGACTCCAACTTGAAGCTTTCTTT.